This TCR beta chain comes out of a study of spatial heterogeneity in lung cancer. Across the study: Detection of beta-chain sequences consistently exceeded that of alpha-chain sequences.

Trimming removed 1 base at V and 8 bases at J, with 11 bases between. Germline-derived CDR1 and CDR2 are LGHDT and YNNKEL (reference sequence). This CDR3 region has 13 residues. Time point specified: sample taken at primary tumor resection. Sequencing of whole RNA from tumor, nontumor lung or frozen PBMC involved no sorting. The donors were 55 to 80 patients with non-small cell lung cancer that was early-stage and untreated. For this clonotype: A library prepared for alpha chains yielded this beta chain as an off-target read; its size is of little meaning.

All TCR cDNA molecules were individually tagged with a unique molecular identifier. Using its own MiXCR run on the 5' RACE reads, TCRdb lists one record per CDR3 protein. The sample holds roughly 2,000 distinct CDR3 sequences, around 10% seen once. This receptor was taken from a male donor with early-stage non-small cell lung cancer. Sample: normal lung tissue next to the tumor, taken at surgery. The chain has TRBV3-1 and TRBJ1-1, with D maybe TRBD1 (6 bases). In DNA, the CDR3 is TGTGCCAGCAGCCAAGCACAGGGTACGGAAGCTTTCTTT. It specifies CASSQAQGTEAFF.